This entry concerns a single TCR beta chain. The clone's antigen remains unknown. One base away there is no much larger clone; base qualities are not given. The CDR3 regions of human TCRbeta chains were subjected to immunosequencing. As for the authors' bioinformatics: Repertoire TCRs were checked for matches against a reference library of SARS-CoV-2-specific TCRs that had been generated using the MIRA antigen-specificity platform. Breadth was defined as the fraction of unique TCRs that were SARS-CoV-2-associated, and depth was defined as the fraction of total T cells that were SARS-CoV-2-associated. Each spike-specific TCR was assigned to its reactive spike region and to a CD4 or CD8 class using the MIRA data. Log10-transformed breadth and depth values were compared by one-way ANOVA with Sidak's multiple comparisons tests. TCRdb mirrors the immuneACCESS table, restricted to in-frame sequences. Some clones are absent from its copies; in checked studies, under half trace to an unresolved V gene, and the reason for the others is unknown. V, J and clone size derive from that table, while D and trimming were established from the DNA sequence. A total of 90,000 to 120,000 clones appear in this sample, around 93% of them only once. Of the sample, roughly 8.9% is held by the ten largest clones.

This sample is part of a study of T cell responses to AZD1222 COVID-19 vaccine (dated by TCRdb to the early 2020s). A note on the overall study: TCR sequencing covered some 250 trial participants: roughly 200 given two doses of AZD1222 and about 26 given two doses of MenACWY control vaccine. Trial participants were enrolled into age subgroups of 18-55, 56-69 and 70-plus years, which contained about 150, 27 and 61 TCR-sequenced participants, respectively.

The time point label of this sample denotes: about 28 days (+/-7) after the second vaccine dose. Because spike-specific TCR depth and breadth did not differ between the two schedules, AZD1222 recipients who got a second dose at roughly 4 weeks were pooled with those who got a second dose at roughly 12 weeks. Vaccinee samples came from UK trials COV001 and COV002, including a single-blind randomized controlled phase 2/3 trial of AZD1222 (ChAdOx1 nCoV-19) in healthy adults. For TCRbeta chain sequencing, PBMC samples were collected from trial participants at day 0 and at day 28 after the second dose. Unmatched junction bases come to 7, with V trimmed by 3 bases and J by 7 bases. CDR1 and CDR2 are read off the germline V gene as SGHDT and YYEEEE. Including cysteine and phenylalanine, the CDR3 has 13 amino acids. Of all the DNA, just the CDR3 is kept, 39 bases in frame from base 1. Results and caveats for the whole study, not just this receptor: The 56-69-year group was small, and its depth increase did not reach significance, likely because of low power. Epitopes outside the regions mutated in the B.1.351 and B.1.1.7 variants were reportedly recognized by nearly half of the unique spike-specific TCRs. CD4 TCRs associated with the vaccine covered the entire spike protein, and the dominant responses were in regions 160-218 and 743-854. Because no samples from the day 14 peak response were available, repertoires could be characterized only after the peak T cell response. Only five or six AZD1222 recipients were SARS-CoV-2 seropositive at baseline, limiting conclusions about previously exposed vaccinees. Spike-specific TCR breadth and depth rose significantly after two AZD1222 doses compared with day 0 and with MenACWY recipients. Participants were mostly white British and included more females than males, and it was suggested by the authors that clonal diversity may have been underestimated.

The sequenced sample was peripheral blood, obtained 28 days after the second AZD1222 dose. This chain joins TRBV5-6 to TRBJ2-7, and TRBD1 aligns with 7 junction nucleotides. The receptor was isolated from an adult who received the AZD1222 COVID-19 vaccine. The CDR3 region reads CASSYRTGREQYF. The nucleotides are TGTGCCAGCAGCTATCGGACAGGAAGGGAGCAGTACTTC.